This is a list of T cell receptor beta chains from one sample in a study of T cell repertoires in cytomegalovirus infection. One entry per CDR3 protein, called by TCRdb with MiXCR from the reads. The sample shows around 270,000 distinct CDR3 sequences, less than 9.5% of them seen only once. The sample taken for sequencing was PBMCs. The source is a human donor in good health (CMV status not recorded). Some clones in this sample may be carry-over from other donors' samples. CDR3s include the opening cysteine and the closing phenylalanine or tryptophan. D genes are given only for firm matches. Not all rows give a size; the values are once, few, many and, for expanded clones, a class.

size	D	V	length	J	DNA	CDR3
NA	NA	TRBV5-1	13	TRBJ1-1	TGCGCCAGCAGCTTTCAGAGAAACACTGAAGCTTTCTTT	CASSFQRNTEAFF
NA	NA	TRBV20-1	13	TRBJ1-5	TGCAGTGCTATACAGGGTGGCAATCAGCCCCAGCATTTT	CSAIQGGNQPQHF
many	NA	TRBV11-3	17	TRBJ2-7	TGTGCCAGCAGCTTAGTTAGGGCTCTGGGCAACTCCTACGAGCAGTACTTC	CASSLVRALGNSYEQYF
many	NA	TRBV7-9	15	TRBJ1-2	TGTGCCAGCAGCTTAGCCGGGGATTCAAATTATGGCTACACCTTC	CASSLAGDSNYGYTF
many	NA	TRBV7-2	16	TRBJ1-5	TGTGCCAGCAGCCGAAGCCGGGTAAACAGCAATCAGCCCCAGCATTTT	CASSRSRVNSNQPQHF
few	TRBD1	TRBV6-6	18	TRBJ1-2	TGTGCCAGCAGTCCCTACCGGGACAGGGGACCGACTAACTATGGCTACACCTTC	CASSPYRDRGPTNYGYTF
few	NA	TRBV2	14	TRBJ1-1	TGTGCCAGCAAGAAGACAGGACTGAACACTGAAGCTTTCTTT	CASKKTGLNTEAFF
many	TRBD2	TRBV19	17	TRBJ2-2	TGTGCCAGTAGTTCAAGCGGGAGGGGTGTCGACACCGGGGAGCTGTTTTTT	CASSSSGRGVDTGELFF
NA	TRBD1	TRBV7-9	15	TRBJ2-7	TGTGCCAGCAGCTTAGACGGGACAGGGTCGGACGAGCAGTACTTC	CASSLDGTGSDEQYF
few	TRBD1	TRBV6-5	14	TRBJ1-2	TGTGCCAGCAGTTACCGGACAGGGGGCTATGGCTACACCTTC	CASSYRTGGYGYTF
NA	NA	TRBV28	13	TRBJ1-5	TGTGCCAGCTCCGGGCCGTCAGATCAGCCCCAGCATTTT	CASSGPSDQPQHF
NA	NA	TRBV29-1	11	TRBJ1-2	TGCAGCGTTGTCGAAATCTATGGCTACACCTTC	CSVVEIYGYTF
many	NA	TRBV7-2	15	TRBJ2-7	TGTGCCAGCAGCTTAGCGGGGGCGGGGGTACACGAGCAGTACTTC	CASSLAGAGVHEQYF
many	TRBD2	TRBV4-2	15	TRBJ2-3	TGTGCCAGCAGCCAAGGAGGCCTAGCGGGGGATACGCAGTATTTT	CASSQGGLAGDTQYF
many	TRBD2	TRBV11-2	15	TRBJ2-5	TGTGCCAGCAGCGACGGTCAGGGAGGGCCAGAGACCCAGTACTTC	CASSDGQGGPETQYF
many	NA	TRBV28	12	TRBJ1-5	TGTGCCAGCAGTCTCTGGAATCAGCCCCAGCATTTT	CASSLWNQPQHF
NA	NA	TRBV20-1	14	TRBJ1-3	TGCAGTGCTAGGAGGGACTTCACTGGAAACACCATATATTTT	CSARRDFTGNTIYF
NA	TRBD1	TRBV28	15	TRBJ1-3	TGTGCCAGCAAGGGACAGGGCGTAGATGGAAACACCATATATTTT	CASKGQGVDGNTIYF
many	NA	TRBV29-1	11	TRBJ2-5	TGCAGCGTTAAAAGACAAGAGACCCAGTACTTC	CSVKRQETQYF
many	NA	TRBV7-2	14	TRBJ1-1	TGTGCCAGCAGCTTAAACAGGATGAACACTGAAGCTTTCTTT	CASSLNRMNTEAFF
many	TRBD2	TRBV7-2	15	TRBJ2-3	TGTGCCAGCAGCTTAGGACTAGCCTCCTCAGATACGCAGTATTTT	CASSLGLASSDTQYF
few	NA	TRBV20-1	13	TRBJ2-3	TGCAGTGCTGACGACAGTGGGTGGGATACGCAGTATTTT	CSADDSGWDTQYF
NA	NA	TRBV5-6	15	TRBJ2-5	TGTGCCAGCAGCCGAATTCAGGGGATACTGGAGACCCAGTACTTC	CASSRIQGILETQYF
NA	TRBD1	TRBV3-1	16	TRBJ1-4	TGTGCCAGCAGCCACTCGGACAGGGGATCTAATGAAAAACTGTTTTTT	CASSHSDRGSNEKLFF
many	TRBD2	TRBV7-2	18	TRBJ2-3	TGTGCCAGCAGCTTGACCGGGACTAGCGGGGGTGTTGCAGATACGCAGTATTTT	CASSLTGTSGGVADTQYF
many	NA	TRBV12-3/TRBV12-4	16	TRBJ1-5	TGTGCCAGCAGTTTATCAGCCGGGCAGGGATATCAGCCCCAGCATTTT	CASSLSAGQGYQPQHF
many	NA	TRBV7-9	16	TRBJ2-7	TGTGCCAGCAGCTCTCAAGGGGCAGGGGCAAACTACGAGCAGTACTTC	CASSSQGAGANYEQYF
NA	TRBD1	TRBV6-2/TRBV6-3	14	TRBJ2-4	TGTGCCAGCAGTTACGGTGGACAGGTGGTCATTCAGTACTTC	CASSYGGQVVIQYF
many	NA	TRBV10-3	16	TRBJ2-3	TGTGCCATCAGAAACCGGGACTCTAGCAGCACAGATACGCAGTATTTT	CAIRNRDSSSTDTQYF
many	NA	TRBV10-3	13	TRBJ1-6	TGTGCCATCAGTGTGGGGAATAATTCACCCCTCCACTTT	CAISVGNNSPLHF
few	NA	TRBV12-3/TRBV12-4	14	TRBJ2-1	TGTGCCAGCAGTTTAATTGGTAGACACAATGAGCAGTTCTTC	CASSLIGRHNEQFF
many	NA	TRBV7-9	14	TRBJ1-1	TGTGCCAGCAGCCCCAAATCTACCAGGGTTGAAGCTTTCTTT	CASSPKSTRVEAFF
NA	NA	TRBV30	13	TRBJ1-5	TGTGCCTGGAGTACCGAACAATTTCAGCCCCAGCATTTT	CAWSTEQFQPQHF
few	NA	TRBV5-1	16	TRBJ1-6	TGCGCCAGCAGCTTGGTTTCCCCGGCCCTTAATTCACCCCTCCACTTT	CASSLVSPALNSPLHF
many	NA	TRBV7-2	12	TRBJ1-5	TGTGCCAGCAGCTCTATCAGTCAGCCCCAGCATTTT	CASSSISQPQHF
many	TRBD2	TRBV6-6	17	TRBJ2-7	TGTGCCAGCAGGAGACTAGCGGGACCACCGGGAGGGGACGAGCAGTACTTC	CASRRLAGPPGGDEQYF
NA	NA	TRBV6-5	18	TRBJ1-1	TGTGCCAGCAGTTTTACGGGGGGCGGGGGGTCGGTAAGAACTGAAGCTTTCTTT	CASSFTGGGGSVRTEAFF
many	NA	TRBV7-2	13	TRBJ2-5	TGTGCCAGCAGCTTCGGGAGACAAGAGACCCAGTACTTC	CASSFGRQETQYF
NA	TRBD1	TRBV6-2/TRBV6-3	16	TRBJ1-1	TGTGCCAGCAGAACCGGGACAGGGGGACCGAACACTGAAGCTTTCTTT	CASRTGTGGPNTEAFF
NA	TRBD1	TRBV20-1	16	TRBJ1-1	TGCAGTGCAAACGACAGGGGGGGGCTGATGAACACTGAAGCTTTCTTT	CSANDRGGLMNTEAFF
many	TRBD2	TRBV7-2	16	TRBJ2-3	TGTGCCAGCAGCTCACCGGGACTAGCGGTCACAGATACGCAGTATTTT	CASSSPGLAVTDTQYF
many	NA	TRBV6-2/TRBV6-3	19	TRBJ1-5	TGTGCCAGCAGTTACCCGATCCGACCGGATAGCATAGGCAATCAGCCCCAGCATTTT	CASSYPIRPDSIGNQPQHF
many	TRBD1	TRBV7-8	17	TRBJ2-2	TGTGCCAGCAGCTTAGCACACGTGGGACAGGTCAGCAGGGAGCTGTTTTTT	CASSLAHVGQVSRELFF
few	NA	TRBV20-1	14	TRBJ2-5	TGCAGTGCTAGAGAGGCGACATTACAAGAGACCCAGTACTTC	CSAREATLQETQYF
many	NA	TRBV7-2	13	TRBJ1-2	TGTGCCAGCAGCTTCCGGGACTTTTCGGGCTACACCTTC	CASSFRDFSGYTF